One and the same sample provided the 2 T cell receptor beta chains below, sequenced in a study of T cells after yellow fever vaccination. TCRdb re-derived calls from the 5' RACE reads in MiXCR, one entry per CDR3 protein. The repertoire has about 310,000 distinct CDR3 sequences, 3.6% of them found once; the top ten carry 20% to 30%. The sample in question was PBMCs, obtained on the day of the yellow fever booster vaccination. These receptor sequences come from a young man who received the YFV17D yellow fever vaccine.

In this sample, this clonotype turned up many times. The chain uses TRBV30 and TRBJ1-2; unclear D gene. Germline CDR1 and CDR2: GTSNPN and SVGIG (reference sequence). Between the trimmed V and J ends, which lost 8 bases and 8 bases, there was a span of 21 bases. The CDR3 has 13 amino acids. CDR3 sequence reads: CANPKGSRGGYTF. DNA for the CDR3: TGTGCCAACCCCAAGGGCAGCCGCGGGGGCTACACCTTC.

The gene calls are TRBV19 and TRBJ2-3, with TRBD2 identical over 8 bases. V shed 4 bases, J shed 8 bases, and the junction held 11 bases outside the gene matches. There are 15 residues in the CDR3. Germline CDR1 is LNHDA and CDR2 is SQIVND (reference sequence). The CDR3 region is CASSNRGGMGVTQYF. The CDR3 nucleotides are TGTGCCAGTAGTAATCGGGGGGGCATGGGAGTTACGCAGTATTTT.